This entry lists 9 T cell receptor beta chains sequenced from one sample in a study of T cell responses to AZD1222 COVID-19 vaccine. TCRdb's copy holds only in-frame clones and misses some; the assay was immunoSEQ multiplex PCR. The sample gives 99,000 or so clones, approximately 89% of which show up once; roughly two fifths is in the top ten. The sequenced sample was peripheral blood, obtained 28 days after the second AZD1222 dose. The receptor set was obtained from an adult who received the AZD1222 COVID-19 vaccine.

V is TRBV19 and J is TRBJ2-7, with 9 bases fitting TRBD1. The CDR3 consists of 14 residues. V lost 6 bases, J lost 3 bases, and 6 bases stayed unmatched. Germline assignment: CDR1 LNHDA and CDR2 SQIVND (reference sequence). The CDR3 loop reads CASSRTGAIYEQYF. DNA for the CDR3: TGTGCCAGTAGCCGGACAGGGGCGATCTACGAGCAGTACTTC. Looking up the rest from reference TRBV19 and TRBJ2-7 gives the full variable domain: DGGITQSPKYLFRKEGQNVTLSCEQNLNHDAMYWYRQDPGQGLRLIYYSQIVNDFQKGDIAEGYSVSREKKESFPLTVTSAQKNPTAFYLCASSRTGAIYEQYFGPGTRLTVT.

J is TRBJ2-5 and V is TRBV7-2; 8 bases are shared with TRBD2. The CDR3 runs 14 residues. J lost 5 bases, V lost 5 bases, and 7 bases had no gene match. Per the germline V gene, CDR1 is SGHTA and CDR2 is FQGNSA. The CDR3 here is CASSATTSVETQYF. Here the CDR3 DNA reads TGTGCCAGCAGCGCTACGACTAGCGTGGAGACCCAGTACTTC.

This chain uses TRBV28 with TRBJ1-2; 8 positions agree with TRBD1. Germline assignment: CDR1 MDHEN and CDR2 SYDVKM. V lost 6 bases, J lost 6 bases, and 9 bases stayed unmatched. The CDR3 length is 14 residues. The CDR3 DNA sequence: TGTGCCAGCAGGAACGGCAGGGGGCTAAATGGCTACACCTTC. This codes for CASRNGRGLNGYTF.

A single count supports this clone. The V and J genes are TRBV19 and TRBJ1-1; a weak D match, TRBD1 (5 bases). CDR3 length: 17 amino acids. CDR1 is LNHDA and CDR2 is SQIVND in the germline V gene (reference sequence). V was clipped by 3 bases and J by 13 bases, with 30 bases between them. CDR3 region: CASSMEVGGDASLRHFF. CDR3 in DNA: TGTGCCAGTAGTATGGAAGTTGGGGGTGACGCATCCCTACGGCATTTCTTT. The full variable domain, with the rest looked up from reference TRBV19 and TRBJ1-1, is DGGITQSPKYLFRKEGQNVTLSCEQNLNHDAMYWYRQDPGQGLRLIYYSQIVNDFQKGDIAEGYSVSREKKESFPLTVTSAQKNPTAFYLCASSMEVGGDASLRHFFGQGTRLTVV.

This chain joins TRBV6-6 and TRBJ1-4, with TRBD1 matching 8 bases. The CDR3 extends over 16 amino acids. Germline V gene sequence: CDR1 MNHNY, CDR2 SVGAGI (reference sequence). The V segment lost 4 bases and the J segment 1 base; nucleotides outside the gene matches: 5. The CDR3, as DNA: TGTGCCAGCAGTTCCGACAGGGGAAAAACTAATGAAAAACTGTTTTTT. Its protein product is CASSSDRGKTNEKLFF.

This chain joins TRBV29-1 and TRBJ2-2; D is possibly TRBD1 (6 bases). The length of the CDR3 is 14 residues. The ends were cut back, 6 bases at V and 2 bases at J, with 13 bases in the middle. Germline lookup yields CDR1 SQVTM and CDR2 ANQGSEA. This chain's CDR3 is CSVGRDTNTGELFF. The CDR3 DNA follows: TGCAGCGTCGGCCGGGACACCAACACCGGGGAGCTGTTTTTT.

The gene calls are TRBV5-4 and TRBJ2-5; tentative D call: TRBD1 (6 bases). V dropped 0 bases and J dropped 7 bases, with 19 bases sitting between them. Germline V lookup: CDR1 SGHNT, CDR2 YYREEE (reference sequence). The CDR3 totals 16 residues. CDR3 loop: CASSLVGRGPTATQYF. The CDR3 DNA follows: TGTGCCAGCAGCTTGGTAGGCAGGGGCCCCACCGCGACCCAGTACTTC.

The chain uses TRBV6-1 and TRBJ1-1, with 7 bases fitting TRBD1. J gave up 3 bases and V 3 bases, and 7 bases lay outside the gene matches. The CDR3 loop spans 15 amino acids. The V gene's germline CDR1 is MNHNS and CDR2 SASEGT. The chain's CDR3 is CASSDLGQGDTEAFF. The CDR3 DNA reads TGTGCCAGCAGTGATCTTGGGCAGGGGGACACTGAAGCTTTCTTT.

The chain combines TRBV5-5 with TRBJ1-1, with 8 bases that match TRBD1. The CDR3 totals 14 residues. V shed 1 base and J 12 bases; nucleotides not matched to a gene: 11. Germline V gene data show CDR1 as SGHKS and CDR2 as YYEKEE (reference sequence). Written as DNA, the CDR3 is TGTGCCAGCAGCTTGTTGGTGGACAGGGATCGGCCTTTCTTT. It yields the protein CASSLLVDRDRPFF.